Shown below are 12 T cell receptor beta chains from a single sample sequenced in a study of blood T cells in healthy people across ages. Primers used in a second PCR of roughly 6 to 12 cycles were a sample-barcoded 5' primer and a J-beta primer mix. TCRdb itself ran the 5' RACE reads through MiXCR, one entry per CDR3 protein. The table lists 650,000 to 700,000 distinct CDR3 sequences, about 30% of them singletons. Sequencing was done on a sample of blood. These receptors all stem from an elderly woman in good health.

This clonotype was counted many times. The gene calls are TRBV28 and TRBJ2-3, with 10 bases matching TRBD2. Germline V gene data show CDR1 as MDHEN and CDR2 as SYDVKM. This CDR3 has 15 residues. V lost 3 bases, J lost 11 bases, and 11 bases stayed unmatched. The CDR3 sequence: CASSFTSGAPGGQYF. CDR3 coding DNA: TGTGCCAGCAGTTTTACTAGCGGGGCTCCCGGGGGGCAGTATTTT.

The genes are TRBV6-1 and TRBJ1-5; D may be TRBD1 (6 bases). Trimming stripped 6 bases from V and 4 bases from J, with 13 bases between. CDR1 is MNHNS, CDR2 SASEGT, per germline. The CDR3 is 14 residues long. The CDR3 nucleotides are TGTGCCAGCAGGGCCACAGGGAATAATCAGCCCCAGCATTTT. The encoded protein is CASRATGNNQPQHF.

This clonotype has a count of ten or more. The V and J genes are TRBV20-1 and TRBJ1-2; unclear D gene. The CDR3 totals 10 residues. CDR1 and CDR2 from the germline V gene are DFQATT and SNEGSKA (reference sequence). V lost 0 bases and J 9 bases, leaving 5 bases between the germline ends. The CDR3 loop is CSARDASYTF. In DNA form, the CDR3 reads TGCAGTGCTAGAGATGCGAGCTACACCTTC.

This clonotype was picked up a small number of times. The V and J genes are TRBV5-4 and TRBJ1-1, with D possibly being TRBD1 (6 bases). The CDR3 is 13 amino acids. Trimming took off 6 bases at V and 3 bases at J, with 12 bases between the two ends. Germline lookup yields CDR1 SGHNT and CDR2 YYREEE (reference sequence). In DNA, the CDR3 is TGTGCCAGCACCAGGACAGATGACACTGAAGCTTTCTTT. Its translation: CASTRTDDTEAFF. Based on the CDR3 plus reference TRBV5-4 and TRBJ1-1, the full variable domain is ETGVTQSPTHLIKTRGQQVTLRCSSQSGHNTVSWYQQALGQGPQFIFQYYREEENGRGNFPPRFSGLQFPNYSSELNVNALELDDSALYLCASTRTDDTEAFFGQGTRLTVV.

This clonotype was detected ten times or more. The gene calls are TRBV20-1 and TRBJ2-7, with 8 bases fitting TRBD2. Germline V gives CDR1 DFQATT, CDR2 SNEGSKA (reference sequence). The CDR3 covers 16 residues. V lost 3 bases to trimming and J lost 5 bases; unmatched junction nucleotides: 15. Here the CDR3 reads CSASASLRGGTHEQYF. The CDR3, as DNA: TGCAGTGCTAGCGCCTCCCTTCGGGGGGGCACCCACGAGCAGTACTTC.

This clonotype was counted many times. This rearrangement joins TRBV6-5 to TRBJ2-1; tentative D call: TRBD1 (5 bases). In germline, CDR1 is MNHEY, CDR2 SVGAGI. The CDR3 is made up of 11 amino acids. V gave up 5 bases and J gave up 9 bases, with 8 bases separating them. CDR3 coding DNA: TGTGCCAGCAGTGCAGGGCGTGAGCAGTTCTTC. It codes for CASSAGREQFF.

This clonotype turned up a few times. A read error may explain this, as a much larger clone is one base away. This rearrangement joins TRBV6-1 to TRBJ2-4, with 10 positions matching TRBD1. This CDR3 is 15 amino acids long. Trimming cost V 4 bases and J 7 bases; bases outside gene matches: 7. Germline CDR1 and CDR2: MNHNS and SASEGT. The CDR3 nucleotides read TGTGCCAGCAGTGTCCGGACAGGGGGAGACAACATTCAGTACTTC. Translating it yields CASSVRTGGDNIQYF.

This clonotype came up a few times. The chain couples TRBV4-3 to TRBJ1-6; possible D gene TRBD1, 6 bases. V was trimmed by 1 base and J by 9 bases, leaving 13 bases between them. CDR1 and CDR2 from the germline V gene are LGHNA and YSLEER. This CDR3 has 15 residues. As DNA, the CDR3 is TGCGCCAGCAGCCAAGTGGCGGGGGCCGTTTCACCCCTCCACTTT. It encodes CASSQVAGAVSPLHF.

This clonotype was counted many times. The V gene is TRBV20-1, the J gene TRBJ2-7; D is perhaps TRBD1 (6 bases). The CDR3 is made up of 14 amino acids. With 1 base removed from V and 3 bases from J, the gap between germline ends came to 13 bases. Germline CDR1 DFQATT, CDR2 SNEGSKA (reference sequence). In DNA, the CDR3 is TGCAGTGCTAGAGGGCAGGGGATTTTCTACGAGCAGTACTTC. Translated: CSARGQGIFYEQYF.

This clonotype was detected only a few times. CDR3 residues: CASTGLRGGEQYF. DNA of the CDR3: TGTGCCAGTACGGGCTTGCGGGGAGGAGAGCAGTACTTC. V usage is TRBV19 and J usage is TRBJ2-7; the D gene is possibly TRBD2 (6 bases). Germline V gives CDR1 LNHDA, CDR2 SQIVND (reference sequence). The V gene lost 7 bases and the J gene lost 7 bases, with 17 bases spanning the gap. The CDR3 has 13 residues.

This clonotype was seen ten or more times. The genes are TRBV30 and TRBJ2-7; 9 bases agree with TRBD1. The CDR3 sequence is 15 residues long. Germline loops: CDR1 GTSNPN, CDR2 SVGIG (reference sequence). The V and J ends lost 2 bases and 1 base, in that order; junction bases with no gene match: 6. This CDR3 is CAWSSRDRVSYEQYF. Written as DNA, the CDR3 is TGTGCCTGGAGTTCCCGGGACAGGGTGTCCTACGAGCAGTACTTC. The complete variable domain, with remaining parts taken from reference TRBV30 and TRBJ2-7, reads SQTIHQWPATLVQPVGSPLSLECTVEGTSNPNLYWYRQAAGRGLQLLFYSVGIGQISSEVPQNLSASRPQDRQFILSSKKLLLSDSGFYLCAWSSRDRVSYEQYFGPGTRLTVT.

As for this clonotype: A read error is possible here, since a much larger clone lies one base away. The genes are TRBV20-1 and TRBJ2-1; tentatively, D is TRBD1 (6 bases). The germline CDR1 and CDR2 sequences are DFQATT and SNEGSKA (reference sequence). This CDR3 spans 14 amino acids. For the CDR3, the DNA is TGCAGTGCTAGTAGACAGGCCTCCTACAATGGGCAGTTCTTC. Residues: CSASRQASYNGQFF.